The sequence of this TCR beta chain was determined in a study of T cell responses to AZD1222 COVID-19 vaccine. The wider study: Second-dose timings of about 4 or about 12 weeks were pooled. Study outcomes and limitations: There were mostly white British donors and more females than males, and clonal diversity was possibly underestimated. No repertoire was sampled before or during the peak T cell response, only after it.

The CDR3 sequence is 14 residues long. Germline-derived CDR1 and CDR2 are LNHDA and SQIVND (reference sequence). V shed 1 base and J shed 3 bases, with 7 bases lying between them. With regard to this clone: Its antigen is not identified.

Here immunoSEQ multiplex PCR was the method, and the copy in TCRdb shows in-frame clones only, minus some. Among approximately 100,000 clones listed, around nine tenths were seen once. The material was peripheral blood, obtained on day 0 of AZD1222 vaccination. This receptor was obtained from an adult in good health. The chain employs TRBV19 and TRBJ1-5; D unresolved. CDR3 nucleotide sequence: TGTGCCAGTAGTATAGTTGACAACAATCAGCCCCAGCATTTT. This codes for CASSIVDNNQPQHF. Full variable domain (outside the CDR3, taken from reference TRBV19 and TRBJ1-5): DGGITQSPKYLFRKEGQNVTLSCEQNLNHDAMYWYRQDPGQGLRLIYYSQIVNDFQKGDIAEGYSVSREKKESFPLTVTSAQKNPTAFYLCASSIVDNNQPQHFGDGTRLSIL.